This T cell receptor (beta chain) was profiled in a study of blood T cell repertoires in COVID-19 (dated by TCRdb to about 2020). Background for the entire study: The collaborator samples originated in the United States, Italy and Spain and spanned the acute and convalescent phases of COVID-19. The prospective study material was composed of cDNA or gDNA derived from T cells, B-cell-depleted T cells, or PBMCs. The samples were drawn from the first 160 participants of the ongoing ImmuneRACE study and from some 1,300 subjects provided by 6 global collaborators. The repertoires were released in a freely available public database meant as a resource for research on the immune response to SARS-CoV-2. Subjects who had been exposed to COVID-19, were actively infected with it, or had recovered from it provided the deeply sampled blood TCRbeta repertoires that made up the dataset. HLA class I and class II types, where available, came from metadata supplied by the sample provider rather than from assay-based typing. The sample metadata nearly always contained a de-identified subject ID, COVID-19 status, age in years and sex. The paper as a whole reports these results and caveats: Clinical and demographic metadata were provided uncurated, with the amount varying by source and participant.

The collaborating institutions used their own protocols to collect whole blood in K2EDTA tubes. For TCRbeta analysis, collaborator samples were shipped as frozen whole blood, as isolated PBMCs, or as DNA extracted from either sample type. In the case of this clone: There is no known antigen for this receptor. One base away there is no much larger clone; base qualities are not given.

The immunoSEQ Assay, a bias-controlled multiplex PCR, was used to amplify TCRbeta CDR3 regions from genomic DNA. On the authors' methods: Within the assay, amplification of reference gene primers was used to estimate how many nucleated cells each sample contained. Sequence reads were collapsed and filtered to measure the absolute abundance of every unique TCRbeta CDR3 rearrangement. Productive Simpson clonality was computed per sample as the square root of Simpson's diversity index over productive rearrangements. The table was pulled from immuneACCESS by TCRdb, which kept in-frame rearrangements only. Such tables lose some clones; where checked, under half of the loss comes from unresolved V genes, and the rest has no known cause. V and J calls and clone size are as listed in that table; D and trimming were resolved from the DNA. This sample gives 90,000 to 120,000 clones in total; nearly 90% of them show up just once. The top ten clonotypes cover roughly 6% of the sample.

Cut back by 0 bases and 10 bases, the V and J ends lie 16 bases apart. Based on the germline V gene, the CDR1 and CDR2 sequences are MGHRA and YSYEKL. Including the terminal cysteine and phenylalanine, the CDR3 comprises 15 residues. The DNA shown is the 45-base CDR3, in frame from base 1. The sequence came from a woman in her fifties or sixties with acute or convalescent COVID-19. The chain was built from TRBV4-1 and TRBJ2-1; the D region possibly corresponds to TRBD2 (7 bases align). The sequenced sample was peripheral blood. CDR3 reads: CASSQDTGGRGEQFF. The bases read TGCGCCAGCAGCCAAGATACGGGAGGAAGGGGGGAGCAGTTCTTC.